This T cell receptor (beta chain) was sequenced during a study of shared clonotypes between healthy human individuals. As for the study in general: A donor's plate count was three for CD4 naive and three for CD4 memory; CD8 naive had two and CD8 memory one.

Measured with immunoSEQ multiplex PCR; TCRdb has only the in-frame clones, and not every one. The profile shows 2,500,000 or so clones, 93% of them singletons. This CDR3 is 14 amino acids long. The germline V gene encodes CDR1 MNHNS and CDR2 SASEGT. V lost 10 bases and J 0 bases, leaving 16 bases between the germline ends. The chain couples TRBV6-1 to TRBJ2-7; D possibly uses TRBD1 or TRBD2 (5 bases each). Sequencing used naive CD4+ T cells from PBMCs. Subset in this sample: CD45RA+ positively selected. The TCR sequence derives from a man aged 18-30 years in good health. Some clones in this sample may be carry-over from other donors' samples. The CDR3 loop reads CATYGTMISYEQYF. In DNA form, the CDR3 reads TGTGCCACCTACGGGACGATGATCTCCTACGAGCAGTACTTC.